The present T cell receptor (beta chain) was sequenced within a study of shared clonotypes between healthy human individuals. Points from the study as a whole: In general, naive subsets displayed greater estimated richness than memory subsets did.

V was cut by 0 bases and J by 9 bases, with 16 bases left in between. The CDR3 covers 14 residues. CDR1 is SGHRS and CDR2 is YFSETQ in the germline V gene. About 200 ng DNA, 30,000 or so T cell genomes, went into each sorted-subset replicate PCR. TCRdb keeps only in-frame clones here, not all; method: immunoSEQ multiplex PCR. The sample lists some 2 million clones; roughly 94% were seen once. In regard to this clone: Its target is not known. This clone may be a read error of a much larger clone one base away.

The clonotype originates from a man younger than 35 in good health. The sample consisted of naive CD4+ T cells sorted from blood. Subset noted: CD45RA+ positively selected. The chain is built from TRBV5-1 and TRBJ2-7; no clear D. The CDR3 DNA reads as TGCGCCAGCAGCTTGGGAAAAGGGTCGGAAGGGCAGTACTTC. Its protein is CASSLGKGSEGQYF.